These 21 T cell receptor beta chains were sequenced from one sample in a study of blood T cell repertoires in COVID-19. Profiling relied on immunoSEQ multiplex PCR, and the TCRdb table lists in-frame clones only, not all of them. This sample yields about 220,000 clones, of which around 90% are seen a single time; around 15% belongs to the top ten. Sequenced sample: PBMCs or T cells enriched from blood (not recorded which). The receptors come from a man aged 25 to 40 who had been exposed to COVID-19.

The V gene is TRBV10-3, the J gene TRBJ1-1; 7 positions match TRBD1. This CDR3 comprises 13 residues. J was trimmed by 0 bases and V by 8 bases; bases with no gene match: 3. Germline CDR1 ENHRY, CDR2 SYGVKD. The CDR3: CAILGQMNTEAFF. As DNA, the CDR3 is TGTGCCATCTTGGGACAGATGAACACTGAAGCTTTCTTT.

The genes are TRBV14 and TRBJ1-2; no clear D. V was pared by 1 base and J by 2 bases, with 5 bases between. This CDR3 contains 13 residues. Germline CDR1 reads SGHDN; CDR2 reads FVKESK. Here the CDR3 reads CASSQAINYGYTF. In nucleotides, the CDR3 is TGTGCCAGCAGCCAAGCCATCAACTATGGCTACACCTTC.

CDR3 in DNA: TGTGCCAGCAGCTTGAGGAGAAACACTGAAGCTTTCTTT. Translating it yields CASSLRRNTEAFF. The chain uses TRBV13 and TRBJ1-1; D remains ambiguous. V was shortened by 3 bases and J by 2 bases, with 7 bases between the two germline ends. The CDR3 is 13 residues long. Germline-derived CDR1 and CDR2 are PRHDT and FYEKMQ (reference sequence).

The chain has TRBV19 and TRBJ1-1; D may be TRBD1 (5 bases). Between the trimmed V and J ends, which lost 9 bases and 7 bases, there was a span of 12 bases. This CDR3 has 11 amino acids. The germline V gene has CDR1 LNHDA and CDR2 SQIVND (reference sequence). CDR3 sequence reads: CASRGDGEAFF. CDR3 nucleotides: TGTGCCAGCCGCGGGGACGGTGAAGCTTTCTTT.

The chain joins TRBV5-4 to TRBJ1-1, with unresolved D. Germline CDR1 is SGHNT and CDR2 is YYREEE (reference sequence). V was pared by 0 bases and J by 8 bases, with 5 bases between. The CDR3 has 11 amino acids. CDR3: CASSLGGEAFF. The DNA for the CDR3 is TGTGCCAGCAGCTTGGGCGGAGAAGCTTTCTTT. Complete variable domain (other parts from reference TRBV5-4 and TRBJ1-1): ETGVTQSPTHLIKTRGQQVTLRCSSQSGHNTVSWYQQALGQGPQFIFQYYREEENGRGNFPPRFSGLQFPNYSSELNVNALELDDSALYLCASSLGGEAFFGQGTRLTVV.

The gene calls are TRBV7-6 and TRBJ2-3; 8 bases map to TRBD2. Germline CDR1 SGHVS, CDR2 FNYEAQ. There are 14 residues in the CDR3. The V segment lost 5 bases and the J segment 2 bases; nucleotides outside the gene matches: 3. CDR3 sequence (DNA): TGTGCCAGCAGCGCGCGGGGGGCCACAGATACGCAGTATTTT. This codes for CASSARGATDTQYF.

The chain uses TRBV3-1 (or the pseudogene TRBV3-2) and TRBJ2-7, with 7 bases aligning to TRBD2. CDR1 is LGHDT and CDR2 is YNNKEL in the germline V gene (reference sequence). The CDR3 is 14 residues long. V shed 3 bases and J 7 bases; nucleotides not matched to a gene: 9. CDR3 DNA: TGTGCCAGCAGCCAGGCCCCGGGGGGTGAGGAGCAGTACTTC. It yields the protein CASSQAPGGEEQYF.

V and J are TRBV5-1 and TRBJ2-7; a weak D match, TRBD2 (5 bases). The CDR3 spans 11 residues. Germline V gene sequence: CDR1 SGHRS, CDR2 YFSETQ. Trimming removed 0 bases at V and 7 bases at J, with 5 bases between. The CDR3 sequence: CASSLAGEQYF. The CDR3 nucleotides are TGCGCCAGCAGCTTGGCGGGGGAGCAGTACTTC.

This clone was seen once. The chain is built from TRBV6-2 or TRBV6-3 and TRBJ1-5; D perhaps matches TRBD1 (5 bases). The V gene's germline CDR1 is MNHEY and CDR2 SVGEGT. This CDR3 is 20 amino acids long. V was shortened by 0 bases and J by 0 bases, with 21 bases between the two germline ends. The CDR3 DNA is TGTGCCAGCAGTTACTCTGTTGGGTCGGGAGGGGTTTATAGCAATCAGCCCCAGCATTTT. Translation gives CASSYSVGSGGVYSNQPQHF.

The chain is built from TRBV11-2 and TRBJ1-4; a weak D match, TRBD1 (6 bases). CDR3 length equals 17 residues. V lost 4 bases and J lost 8, with 23 bases in between. Germline loops: CDR1 SGHAT, CDR2 FQNNGV. The chain's CDR3 is CASSSQTQQGGREKLFF. The CDR3 region has the DNA TGTGCCAGCAGCTCTCAAACCCAACAGGGAGGGCGCGAAAAACTGTTTTTT. Together with reference TRBV11-2 and TRBJ1-4, the CDR3 gives the full variable domain: EAGVAQSPRYKIIEKRQSVAFWCNPISGHATLYWYQQILGQGPKLLIQFQNNGVVDDSQLPKDRFSAERLKGVDSTLKIQPAKLEDSAVYLCASSSQTQQGGREKLFFGSGTQLSVL.

This rearrangement joins TRBV4-2 to TRBJ2-7, with 7 bases fitting TRBD2. The germline CDR1 and CDR2 sequences are LGHNA and YNFKEQ. With V trimmed by 1 base and J by 0 bases, 6 bases remained unmatched. This CDR3 has 16 amino acids. CDR3 in amino acids: CASSQASGGFSYEQYF. CDR3 DNA: TGTGCCAGCAGCCAAGCGTCCGGGGGGTTCTCCTACGAGCAGTACTTC.

This chain connects TRBV27 to TRBJ2-5, with 10 bases aligning to TRBD1. The CDR3 has 16 residues. Germline-derived CDR1 and CDR2 are MNHEY and SMNVEV (reference sequence). J gave up 5 bases and V 7 bases, and 13 bases lay outside the gene matches. The CDR3 here is CASTPRQGALGETQYF. For the CDR3, the DNA is TGTGCCAGCACTCCTAGACAGGGGGCCCTTGGTGAGACCCAGTACTTC.

This chain joins TRBV4-1 and TRBJ1-2; the D is unclear. CDR3 length equals 14 residues. V was shortened by 1 base and J by 5 bases, with 11 bases between the two germline ends. Germline values: CDR1 MGHRA, CDR2 YSYEKL. CDR3 sequence: CASSQVMTPYGYTF. The CDR3 DNA follows: TGCGCCAGCAGCCAAGTGATGACACCGTATGGCTACACCTTC.

The V and J genes are TRBV9 and TRBJ1-1; the D gene is possibly TRBD1 (6 bases). The CDR3 is 17 amino acids. The V gene lost 3 bases and the J gene lost 1 base, with 19 bases spanning the gap. CDR1 is SGDLS, CDR2 YYNGEE, per germline. The CDR3 region has the DNA TGTGCCAGCAGCGAGTCACCGGGAGGGGGGGCGAACACTGAAGCTTTCTTT. This sequence encodes CASSESPGGGANTEAFF.

The chain carries TRBV19 and TRBJ2-1; tentative D call: TRBD1 (6 bases). The CDR3 covers 12 residues. V was clipped by 9 bases and J by 7 bases, with 13 bases between them. CDR1 and CDR2 (germline): LNHDA, SQIVND (reference sequence). The CDR3 reads CASGQLINEQFF. Written as DNA, the CDR3 is TGTGCCAGCGGACAGCTGATAAATGAGCAGTTCTTC. The full variable domain, in which reference TRBV19 and TRBJ2-1 provide the parts outside the CDR3, is DGGITQSPKYLFRKEGQNVTLSCEQNLNHDAMYWYRQDPGQGLRLIYYSQIVNDFQKGDIAEGYSVSREKKESFPLTVTSAQKNPTAFYLCASGQLINEQFFGPGTRLTVL.

The chain combines TRBV15 with TRBJ1-6; possibly TRBD1 for D (5 bases). The CDR3 has 19 residues. The germline gives CDR1 LNHNV, CDR2 YYDKDF (reference sequence). Trimming pared 5 bases from V and 7 bases from J, leaving 27 bases between. CDR3 coding DNA: TGTGCCACCAGCGTCTTTGGCCAGGGATCGGGTATGAGGAATTCACCCCTCCACTTT. Its protein product is CATSVFGQGSGMRNSPLHF.

This sequence joins TRBV7-3 and TRBJ2-3; 9 bases map to TRBD2. Unmatched junction bases numbered 2, after V lost 3 bases and J lost 4 bases. Germline V CDR1 and CDR2: SGHTA, FQGTGA. The CDR3 totals 14 residues. The CDR3 is CASSLAGGSDTQYF. Here the CDR3 DNA reads TGTGCCAGCAGCTTGGCGGGGGGGTCAGATACGCAGTATTTT. Drawing the rest from reference TRBV7-3 and TRBJ2-3, the complete variable domain is GAGVSQTPSNKVTEKGKYVELRCDPISGHTALYWYRQSLGQGPEFLIYFQGTGAADDSGLPNDRFFAVRPEGSVSTLKIQRTERGDSAVYLCASSLAGGSDTQYFGPGTRLTVL.

This clone showed up just once. The V call is TRBV7-3, the J call TRBJ2-3, with D possibly TRBD2 on 6 matching bases. CDR3 length: 15 residues. V lost 3 bases, J lost 0 bases, and 10 bases lay in between. CDR1 is SGHTA and CDR2 is FQGTGA in the germline V gene. The CDR3 DNA reads TGTGCCAGCAGCTTTGGAGGGACCAGCACAGATACGCAGTATTTT. The encoded protein is CASSFGGTSTDTQYF.

The chain joins TRBV7-6 to TRBJ2-1; maybe TRBD1 (5 bases). The length of the CDR3 is 13 residues. The V and J ends lost 1 base and 10 bases respectively, with 11 bases between them. Per germline, CDR1 SGHVS and CDR2 FNYEAQ. CDR3: CASSLVSGKEQFF. The CDR3 nucleotides read TGTGCCAGCAGCTTAGTGTCAGGGAAGGAGCAGTTCTTC.

The chain couples TRBV18 to TRBJ2-2; 8 bases match TRBD1. Losses at the gene ends were 8 bases for V and 6 bases for J; bases not matched to a gene: 8. CDR1 and CDR2 (germline): KGHSH, LQKENI. The CDR3 has 14 amino acids. CDR3 DNA sequence: TGTGCCAGCCCGGGACAGGACTCTGCCGGGGAGCTGTTTTTT. This encodes CASPGQDSAGELFF.

This chain uses TRBV6-5 with TRBJ1-6, with 8 bases identical to TRBD1. With V trimmed by 8 bases and J by 8 bases, 5 bases remained unmatched. The CDR3 totals 13 residues. Germline CDR1 and CDR2: MNHEY and SVGAGI. CDR3 region: CASYRGSDSPLHF. The CDR3 nucleotides are TGTGCCAGCTACAGGGGGTCGGATTCACCCCTCCACTTT.